A single sample gave rise to the 11 T cell receptor beta chains below, sequenced in a study of OX40 agonist ivuxolimab in advanced cancers. The data were produced by immunoSEQ multiplex PCR, yet TCRdb's version contains in-frame clones alone and is incomplete. The table has approximately 52,000 clones, 75% to 90% seen once; the top ten hold about an eighth. The sequencing here drew on CD4+ or CD8+ T cells sorted from blood, taken in a trial of the OX40 agonist ivuxolimab. These receptors all come from an adult with an advanced solid tumor such as melanoma, head and neck, liver or kidney cancer.

The chain links TRBV7-3 to TRBJ2-7; no reliable D call. Trimming removed 5 bases at V and 6 bases at J, with 11 bases between. Germline CDR1 SGHTA, CDR2 FQGTGA. The CDR3 covers 12 residues. CDR3 sequence (DNA): TGTGCCAGCAGCGATAATACGGTCGAGCAGTACTTC. Translation: CASSDNTVEQYF.

The chain employs TRBV4-2 and TRBJ2-7; D call uncertain. Trimming pared 1 base from V and 9 bases from J, leaving 19 bases between. This CDR3 has 15 residues. The V gene's germline CDR1 is LGHNA and CDR2 YNFKEQ. The CDR3 nucleotides read TGTGCCAGCAGCCAAGGGGCCAAAAAGGCTACCGGGCAGTACTTC. Its translation is CASSQGAKKATGQYF.

The genes are TRBV28 and TRBJ2-1; D uncertain. There are 12 residues in the CDR3. Germline V lookup: CDR1 MDHEN, CDR2 SYDVKM. Trimming left V 0 bases short and J 8 bases short, with 5 bases between. CDR3 loop: CASSLWVDEQFF. The CDR3 region has the DNA TGTGCCAGCAGTTTATGGGTGGATGAGCAGTTCTTC.

V and J are TRBV11-1 and TRBJ2-7, with a weak D call TRBD1 (6 bases). Germline values: CDR1 SGHAT, CDR2 FQDESV (reference sequence). This CDR3 has 14 amino acids. Trimming stripped 6 bases from V and 0 bases from J, with 12 bases between. The CDR3 region has the DNA TGTGCCAGCAGGGATTCGGACAGCTCCTACGAGCAGTACTTC. This codes for CASRDSDSSYEQYF.

CDR3 in amino acids: CARNKFSYEQYF. In nucleotides, the CDR3 is TGTGCCAGAAACAAGTTCTCCTACGAGCAGTACTTC. The chain employs TRBV2 and TRBJ2-7, with no clear D. The germline V gene encodes CDR1 SNHLY and CDR2 FYNNEI. CDR3 size: 12 residues. The V and J ends lost 9 bases and 0 bases respectively, with 9 bases between them.

V is TRBV19 and J is TRBJ1-1; D unclear. Per the germline V gene, CDR1 is LNHDA and CDR2 is SQIVND (reference sequence). V was pared by 0 bases and J by 1 base, with 12 bases between. There are 16 residues in the CDR3. CDR3 nucleotide sequence: TGTGCCAGTAGTATAGATCCGGCGTTCAGGAACACTGAAGCTTTCTTT. Residues: CASSIDPAFRNTEAFF.

The chain combines TRBV11-2 with TRBJ1-3; D is possibly TRBD1 (6 bases). Germline CDR1 reads SGHAT; CDR2 reads FQNNGV. The CDR3 totals 17 residues. The V and J ends lost 1 base and 2 bases respectively, with 15 bases between them. The CDR3 DNA reads as TGTGCCAGCAGCTTAGGCCCTTACAGGGTAGCTGGAAACACCATATATTTT. It is translated as CASSLGPYRVAGNTIYF.

The rearrangement links TRBV4-3 to TRBJ1-1, with D possibly being TRBD1 (5 bases). Between the trimmed V and J ends, which lost 1 base and 2 bases, there was a span of 14 bases. The germline V gene has CDR1 LGHNA and CDR2 YSLEER. The CDR3 sequence is 16 residues long. CDR3 amino acids: CASSQAIGGDNTEAFF. CDR3 coding DNA: TGCGCCAGCAGCCAAGCCATCGGAGGGGATAACACTGAAGCTTTCTTT.

The rearrangement joins TRBV10-1 to TRBJ2-7; D is perhaps TRBD1 (5 bases). V lost 0 bases, J lost 7 bases, and 10 bases lay in between. The CDR3 runs to 13 residues. Germline CDR1 is WNHNN and CDR2 is SYGVQD (reference sequence). The DNA of the CDR3 is TGCGCCAGCAGTGAGTCAAGGGGCGGAGAGCAGTACTTC. It specifies CASSESRGGEQYF.

The V gene is TRBV4-1, the J gene TRBJ1-1, with 7 nucleotides matching TRBD1. V lost 1 base, J lost 6 bases, and 8 bases stayed unmatched. The germline gives CDR1 MGHRA, CDR2 YSYEKL. This CDR3 comprises 15 residues. The CDR3 spells CASSQGNRGGSEAFF. The CDR3 DNA reads as TGCGCCAGCAGCCAAGGGAACAGGGGAGGGTCTGAAGCTTTCTTT.

The sample holds many counts of this clone. V gene TRBV5-6 combines with J gene TRBJ1-3, with D uncertain. The germline gives CDR1 SGHDT, CDR2 YYEEEE. The CDR3 is made up of 15 amino acids. The germline V and J ends were trimmed by 2 bases and 2 bases, with 11 bases remaining between them. CDR3 region: CASSLVYDPGNTIYF. In nucleotides, the CDR3 is TGTGCCAGCAGCTTAGTCTATGATCCTGGAAACACCATATATTTT.